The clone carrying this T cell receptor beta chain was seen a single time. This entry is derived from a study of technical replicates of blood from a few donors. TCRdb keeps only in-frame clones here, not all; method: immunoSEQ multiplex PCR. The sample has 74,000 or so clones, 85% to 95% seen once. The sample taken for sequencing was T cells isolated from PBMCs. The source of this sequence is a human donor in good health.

CDR3 in DNA: TGTGCCAGCAGCTTAGTAGGGGGATTAGGGCTCGATACGCAGTATTTT. It encodes CASSLVGGLGLDTQYF. V and J are TRBV7-2 and TRBJ2-3, with D perhaps TRBD1 (6 bases). Germline values: CDR1 SGHTA, CDR2 FQGNSA. V shed 1 base and J shed 6 bases, with 17 bases lying between them. CDR3 size: 16 residues.